Below, 32 T cell receptor beta chains from the same sample are listed, as sequenced in a study of OX40 agonist ivuxolimab in advanced cancers. Measured with immunoSEQ multiplex PCR; TCRdb has only the in-frame clones, and not every one. The sample has 72,000 or so clones, about four fifths seen once; the top ten hold 4.4%. The input for sequencing was CD4+ or CD8+ T cells sorted from blood, taken in a trial of the OX40 agonist ivuxolimab. The receptor source for this set is an adult with an advanced solid tumor such as melanoma, head and neck, liver or kidney cancer.

The rearrangement joins TRBV4-1 to TRBJ1-1, with TRBD1 matching over 8 bases. The CDR3 loop spans 16 amino acids. Trimming took 3 bases from V and 0 from J; bases not matched to a gene: 6. Per the germline V gene, CDR1 is MGHRA and CDR2 is YSYEKL. The CDR3 DNA reads TGCGCCAGCAGCCATGTCCCGGGACAGGTGAACACTGAAGCTTTCTTT. Amino acids: CASSHVPGQVNTEAFF.

The gene calls are TRBV4-2 and TRBJ2-5; 8 positions agree with TRBD1. This CDR3 comprises 16 residues. Germline trimming cut 0 bases from V and 7 bases from J; bases unmatched to any gene: 10. Germline V CDR1 and CDR2: LGHNA, YNFKEQ. CDR3 DNA sequence: TGTGCCAGCAGCCAAGATCAAGGGGACAGGATCGGGACCCAGTACTTC. Its protein is CASSQDQGDRIGTQYF.

V gene TRBV2 combines with J gene TRBJ2-5, with 11 bases matching TRBD1. Trimming cost V 6 bases and J 5 bases; bases outside gene matches: 5. Germline CDR1 and CDR2: SNHLY and FYNNEI. CDR3 length: 14 residues. The CDR3 is CASRSGDRGETQYF. In nucleotides, the CDR3 is TGTGCCAGCAGATCGGGGGACAGGGGGGAGACCCAGTACTTC.

In its sample, this clone was seen once. The gene calls are TRBV5-4 and TRBJ1-2, with TRBD1 as a possible D gene (6 bases). Deletions cut 4 bases from V and 6 bases from J, with 13 bases between. Germline CDR1 SGHNT, CDR2 YYREEE (reference sequence). The CDR3 covers 13 residues. CDR3 in DNA: TGTGCCAGCAGCCAAAGCCGACAGGATGGCTACACCTTC. Encoded protein: CASSQSRQDGYTF.

The DNA for the CDR3 is TGCGCCAGCAGCTCCGGACTAGCGGGGAGGGATACGCAGTATTTT. This encodes CASSSGLAGRDTQYF. The V gene is TRBV5-1, the J gene TRBJ2-3, with TRBD2 identical over 12 bases. The junction had 5 bases not matched to a gene; V was cut back by 3 bases and J by 6 bases. From germline, CDR1 is SGHRS and CDR2 YFSETQ. The CDR3 contains 15 residues.

This clone has just one count. The rearrangement links TRBV5-1 to TRBJ1-2; no definite D call. This CDR3 is 14 amino acids long. V was trimmed by 5 bases and J by 4 bases, leaving 15 bases between them. Looked up from germline, CDR1 is SGHRS and CDR2 is YFSETQ. This CDR3 reads CASSSREGSYGYTF. For the CDR3, the DNA is TGCGCCAGCAGTTCCCGTGAGGGCTCCTATGGCTACACCTTC.

As for this clone: One junction end does not reproduce the germline sequence, and a read error may be involved. This chain links TRBV7-9 with TRBJ1-4; the D gene is possibly TRBD1 (5 bases). Germline V gene sequence: CDR1 SEHNR, CDR2 FQNEAQ (reference sequence). The CDR3 has 18 amino acids. This CDR3 is CASSYSFGGFTTNEKLFF. CDR3 DNA sequence: TGTGCCAGCAGCTATAGTTTCGGGGGTTTCACAACTAATGAAAAATTGTTTTTT.

The chain couples TRBV2 to TRBJ1-4; the match to TRBD1 covers 7 bases. Germline trimming cut 3 bases from V and 5 bases from J; bases unmatched to any gene: 6. From germline, CDR1 is SNHLY and CDR2 FYNNEI. The CDR3 loop spans 15 amino acids. In nucleotides, the CDR3 is TGTGCCAGCAGTGAGGACAGGACTAAAAATGAAAAACTGTTTTTT. Translation: CASSEDRTKNEKLFF.

This clone was observed a single time. The gene calls are TRBV5-1 and TRBJ2-3; D uncertain. Germline V lookup: CDR1 SGHRS, CDR2 YFSETQ. V lost 4 bases to trimming and J lost 5 bases, with 8 bases between them. The CDR3 is 12 residues long. DNA of the CDR3: TGCGCCAGCAGCCCGGCGGAAGATACGCAGTATTTT. This codes for CASSPAEDTQYF.

V usage is TRBV7-8 and J usage is TRBJ2-3; TRBD1 agrees at 12 bases. This CDR3 region has 17 residues. With V trimmed by 0 bases and J by 1 base, 2 bases remained unmatched. From germline, CDR1 is SGHVS and CDR2 FQNEAQ. The CDR3 nucleotides are TGTGCCAGCAGCTTAGCGGGGACAGGGGGCCGCACAGATACGCAGTATTTT. This encodes CASSLAGTGGRTDTQYF.

This clone has a handful of counts. CDR3: CATSKAGGVYEQYF. CDR3 nucleotides: TGTGCCACCAGCAAAGCGGGGGGCGTCTACGAGCAGTACTTC. V usage is TRBV15 and J usage is TRBJ2-7; 9 positions match TRBD2. The junction had 4 bases not matched to a gene; V was cut back by 4 bases and J by 3 bases. From germline, CDR1 is LNHNV and CDR2 YYDKDF (reference sequence). There are 14 residues in the CDR3.

The genes are TRBV2 and TRBJ1-5; D is perhaps TRBD1 (5 bases). Germline values: CDR1 SNHLY, CDR2 FYNNEI. This CDR3 is built from 15 residues. V was trimmed by 2 bases and J by 8 bases, leaving 16 bases between them. The CDR3 loop reads CASSEWIGGEEPQHF. The CDR3 nucleotides read TGTGCCAGCAGTGAATGGATTGGGGGAGAGGAGCCCCAGCATTTT. Complete variable domain (other parts from reference TRBV2 and TRBJ1-5): EPEVTQTPSHQVTQMGQEVILRCVPISNHLYFYWYRQILGQKVEFLVSFYNNEISEKSEIFDDQFSVERPDGSNFTLKIRSTKLEDSAMYFCASSEWIGGEEPQHFGDGTRLSIL.

The rearrangement joins TRBV5-1 to TRBJ2-7, with D unclear. The CDR3 covers 11 residues. Trimming removed 4 bases at V and 3 bases at J, with 5 bases between. The V gene's germline CDR1 is SGHRS and CDR2 YFSETQ. The CDR3 DNA reads as TGCGCCAGCAGCGGGGACTACGAGCAGTACTTC. Translation gives CASSGDYEQYF.

Points on this clone: Distinct nucleotide sequences in the sample also encode this CDR3. This chain links TRBV10-3 with TRBJ1-1; no reliable D call. The V end lost 3 bases, the J end lost 6 bases, and 11 bases lay between the germline ends. Per germline, CDR1 ENHRY and CDR2 SYGVKD. This CDR3 has 13 amino acids. In DNA, the CDR3 is TGTGCCATCAGTGACCAGGAGGGAGCTGAAGCTTTCTTT. This translates into CAISDQEGAEAFF.

The V call is TRBV28, the J call TRBJ1-5; a possible D gene is TRBD1 (5 bases). This CDR3 is 15 amino acids long. Germline V CDR1 and CDR2: MDHEN, SYDVKM. V dropped 5 bases and J dropped 7 bases, with 18 bases sitting between them. As DNA, the CDR3 is TGTGCCAGCAGTCGACCCCCAGGGAGTCAACAGCCCCAGCATTTT. Its protein product is CASSRPPGSQQPQHF.

CDR3 sequence: CASSLDVYEQYF. As DNA, the CDR3 is TGTGCCAGCAGCTTAGACGTCTACGAGCAGTACTTC. V gene TRBV11-2 combines with J gene TRBJ2-7; D gene unclear. Germline V lookup: CDR1 SGHAT, CDR2 FQNNGV. V gave up 0 bases and J gave up 3 bases, with 3 bases separating them. The CDR3 is 12 amino acids.

J is TRBJ1-1 and V is TRBV6-5, with TRBD1 identical over 8 bases. Trimming at V came to 5 bases and at J to 6 bases, leaving 8 bases not matched to a gene. The germline V gene has CDR1 MNHEY and CDR2 SVGAGI. The CDR3 has 14 amino acids. The CDR3 loop is CASSRDRGSAEAFF. DNA of the CDR3: TGTGCCAGCAGTCGAGACAGGGGTAGCGCTGAAGCTTTCTTT.

The rearrangement uses TRBV5-1 and TRBJ2-3; no clear D gene. Germline V gives CDR1 SGHRS, CDR2 YFSETQ. V was trimmed by 0 bases and J by 1 base, leaving 15 bases between them. There are 17 residues in the CDR3. The CDR3 DNA reads as TGCGCCAGCAGCTTGGCTGCTGCGTACGATGGCACAGATACGCAGTATTTT. It is translated as CASSLAAAYDGTDTQYF.

The chain is built from TRBV28 and TRBJ1-2, with 7 nucleotides matching TRBD1. This CDR3 is built from 13 residues. Per germline, CDR1 MDHEN and CDR2 SYDVKM. With V trimmed by 11 bases and J by 7 bases, 13 bases remained unmatched. DNA of the CDR3: TGTGCCTCGAGACAGGGTGTTCTCTTTGGCTACACCTTC. It yields the protein CASRQGVLFGYTF.

The chain links TRBV5-6 to TRBJ1-2; 8 positions agree with TRBD1. This CDR3 comprises 14 residues. Per germline, CDR1 SGHDT and CDR2 YYEEEE. The ends lost 3 bases at V and 7 bases at J; junction bases unmatched: 8. CDR3 amino acids: CASSSGQGRSGYTF. CDR3 in DNA: TGTGCCAGCAGCTCAGGACAGGGACGGAGTGGCTACACCTTC.

The rearrangement uses TRBV28 and TRBJ1-2, with D perhaps matching TRBD1 (6 bases). Trimming removed 6 bases at V and 7 bases at J, with 21 bases between. The length of the CDR3 is 15 residues. Germline values: CDR1 MDHEN, CDR2 SYDVKM. For the CDR3, the DNA is TGTGCCAGCAGCCTATCAGCAGGGGCGGTTGGTGGCTACACCTTC. This translates into CASSLSAGAVGGYTF.

The chain is built from TRBV2 and TRBJ2-5; TRBD1 aligns across 10 bases. Germline V gene data show CDR1 as SNHLY and CDR2 as FYNNEI. The CDR3 is 15 amino acids. V shed 6 bases, J shed 5 bases, and the junction held 9 bases outside the gene matches. The chain's CDR3 is CASSADRGRLETQYF. For the CDR3, the DNA is TGTGCCAGCAGCGCCGACAGGGGGCGCTTGGAGACCCAGTACTTC.

In this sample, this clone turned up a few times. The rearrangement uses TRBV5-4 and TRBJ1-2, with D hard to call. This CDR3 is 12 amino acids long. The V end lost 4 bases, the J end lost 3 bases, and 7 bases lay between the germline ends. The germline V gene encodes CDR1 SGHNT and CDR2 YYREEE (reference sequence). CDR3 amino acids: CASSAGYYGYTF. The DNA for the CDR3 is TGTGCCAGCAGCGCCGGCTACTATGGCTACACCTTC.

A single count supports this clone. V gene TRBV7-9 combines with J gene TRBJ1-4; D is undetermined. V was pared by 1 base and J by 11 bases, with 20 bases between. CDR3 length: 16 residues. Looked up from germline, CDR1 is SEHNR and CDR2 is FQNEAQ (reference sequence). CDR3 residues: CASSLGRWEAGNKLFF. In DNA, the CDR3 is TGTGCCAGCAGCTTAGGGAGATGGGAAGCAGGAAATAAACTGTTTTTT.

The chain couples TRBV21-1 to TRBJ2-7; the table's TRBD1 call for D was not verified on the DNA. TRBV21-1 is a recognized pseudogene. The CDR3 contains 18 residues. CDR3 nucleotide sequence: TGTGCCAGCAGCAAAATCGTGCTGTTGGACGAACAGGACCACGAGCAGTACTTC. Its protein is CASSKIVLLDEQDHEQYF.

The CDR3 protein is CAISERGQGWDEKLFF. The CDR3 DNA is TGTGCCATCAGTGAAAGAGGGCAGGGCTGGGATGAAAAACTGTTTTTT. This chain connects TRBV10-3 to TRBJ1-4; possible D gene TRBD1, 5 bases. Trimming cost V 3 bases and J 6 bases, with 17 bases left between them. The CDR3 extends over 16 amino acids. Germline V lookup: CDR1 ENHRY, CDR2 SYGVKD.

The CDR3 DNA follows: TGTGCCAGCAGCTTAGGTCTAGCGGGGAGGACCGGGGAGCTGTTTTTT. It specifies CASSLGLAGRTGELFF. This chain joins TRBV7-9 and TRBJ2-2; 9 bases agree with TRBD2. J lost 5 bases, V lost 1 base, and 5 bases had no gene match. The CDR3 sequence is 16 residues long. CDR1 and CDR2 (germline): SEHNR, FQNEAQ (reference sequence).

The CDR3 loop reads CASSDRRYQPQHF. The CDR3 DNA reads TGTGCCAGCAGTGATAGGAGGTATCAGCCCCAGCATTTT. The rearrangement uses TRBV2 and TRBJ1-5, with D uncertain. This CDR3 is 13 amino acids long. Trimming cost V 3 bases and J 5 bases, with 8 bases left between them. The germline gives CDR1 SNHLY, CDR2 FYNNEI.

The V gene is TRBV6-5, the J gene TRBJ2-3; 8 bases are a match to TRBD2. Germline CDR1 MNHEY, CDR2 SVGAGI. CDR3 length equals 12 residues. The V segment lost 4 bases and the J segment 15 bases; nucleotides outside the gene matches: 9. CDR3 protein: CASSSQAGVEYF. Written as DNA, the CDR3 is TGTGCCAGCAGTTCCCAAGCGGGGGTGGAATATTTT.

The chain combines TRBV5-1 with TRBJ2-1; D not resolved. The V gene's germline CDR1 is SGHRS and CDR2 YFSETQ. The V and J ends lost 0 bases and 2 bases respectively, with 9 bases between them. The CDR3 totals 15 residues. The CDR3 nucleotides read TGCGCCAGCAGCTTGGCTACCTCCACCTACAATGAGCAGTTCTTC. As protein: CASSLATSTYNEQFF. The full variable domain, its missing parts supplied by reference TRBV5-1 and TRBJ2-1, is KAGVTQTPRYLIKTRGQQVTLSCSPISGHRSVSWYQQTPGQGLQFLFEYFSETQRNKGNFPGRFSGRQFSNSRSEMNVSTLELGDSALYLCASSLATSTYNEQFFGPGTRLTVL.

V gene TRBV9 combines with J gene TRBJ1-6; D is perhaps TRBD1 (6 bases). The CDR3 covers 14 residues. CDR1 and CDR2 from the germline V gene are SGDLS and YYNGEE. Trimming took off 4 bases at V and 5 bases at J, with 10 bases between the two ends. The CDR3 DNA follows: TGTGCCAGCAGCCATCAGGGGAATAATTCACCCCTCCACTTT. As protein: CASSHQGNNSPLHF.

The chain combines TRBV28 with TRBJ1-2; TRBD1 is a possible D gene (5 bases). The CDR3 spans 14 residues. The germline V gene has CDR1 MDHEN and CDR2 SYDVKM. Deletions cut 6 bases from V and 4 bases from J, with 15 bases between. Here the CDR3 reads CASRSGFLSYGYTF. CDR3 DNA sequence: TGTGCCAGCAGATCAGGGTTTCTCTCCTATGGCTACACCTTC.